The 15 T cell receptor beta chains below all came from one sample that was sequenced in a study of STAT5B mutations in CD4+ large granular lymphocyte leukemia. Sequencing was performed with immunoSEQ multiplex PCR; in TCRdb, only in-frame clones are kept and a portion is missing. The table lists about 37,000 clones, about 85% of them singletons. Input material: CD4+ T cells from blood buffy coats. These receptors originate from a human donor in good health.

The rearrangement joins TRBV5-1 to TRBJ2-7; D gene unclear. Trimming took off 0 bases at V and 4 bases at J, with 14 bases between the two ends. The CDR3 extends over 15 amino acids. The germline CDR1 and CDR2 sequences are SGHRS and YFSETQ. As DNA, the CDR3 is TGCGCCAGCAGCTTGGTACCCAGGAACGAGTACGAGCAGTACTTC. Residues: CASSLVPRNEYEQYF.

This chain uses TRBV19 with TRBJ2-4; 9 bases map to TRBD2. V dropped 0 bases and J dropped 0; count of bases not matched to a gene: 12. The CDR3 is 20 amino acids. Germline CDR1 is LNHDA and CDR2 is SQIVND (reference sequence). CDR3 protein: CASSIDSGGAGGLAKNIQYF. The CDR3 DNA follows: TGTGCCAGTAGTATAGATTCGGGGGGAGCGGGAGGCCTAGCCAAAAACATTCAGTACTTC.

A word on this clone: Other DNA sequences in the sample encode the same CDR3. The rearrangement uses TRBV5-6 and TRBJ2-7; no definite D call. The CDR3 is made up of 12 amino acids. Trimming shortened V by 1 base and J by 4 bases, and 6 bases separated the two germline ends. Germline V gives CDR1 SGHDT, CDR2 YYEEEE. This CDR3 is CASSLTSYEQYF. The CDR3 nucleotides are TGTGCCAGCAGCTTGACGTCTTACGAGCAGTACTTC.

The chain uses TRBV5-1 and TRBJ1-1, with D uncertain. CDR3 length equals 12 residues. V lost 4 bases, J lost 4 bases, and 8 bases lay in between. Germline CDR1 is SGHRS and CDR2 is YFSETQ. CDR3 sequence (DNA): TGCGCCAGCAGCCAAGGTGGCACTGAAGCTTTCTTT. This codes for CASSQGGTEAFF.

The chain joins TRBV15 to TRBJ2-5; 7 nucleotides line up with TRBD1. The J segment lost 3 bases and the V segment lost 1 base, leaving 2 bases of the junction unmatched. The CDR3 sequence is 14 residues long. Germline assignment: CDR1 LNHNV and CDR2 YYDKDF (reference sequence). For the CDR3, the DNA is TGTGCCACCAGCAGAGCCGGGACAGAAGAGACCCAGTACTTC. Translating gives CATSRAGTEETQYF.

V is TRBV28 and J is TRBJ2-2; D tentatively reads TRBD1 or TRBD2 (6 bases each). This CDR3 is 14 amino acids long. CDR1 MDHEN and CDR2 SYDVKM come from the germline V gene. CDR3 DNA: TGTGTCACAACTAAGGGGGGGAACACCGGGGAGCTGTTTTTT. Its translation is CVTTKGGNTGELFF.

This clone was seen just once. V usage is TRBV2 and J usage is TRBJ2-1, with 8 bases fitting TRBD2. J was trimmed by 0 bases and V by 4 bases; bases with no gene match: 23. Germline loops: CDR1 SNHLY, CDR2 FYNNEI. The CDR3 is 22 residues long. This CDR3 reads CASSVRRGGGRQHHSSYNEQFF. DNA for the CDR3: TGTGCCAGCAGTGTAAGACGGGGGGGCGGGAGACAACACCACAGCTCCTACAATGAGCAGTTCTTC. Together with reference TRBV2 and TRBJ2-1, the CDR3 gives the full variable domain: EPEVTQTPSHQVTQMGQEVILRCVPISNHLYFYWYRQILGQKVEFLVSFYNNEISEKSEIFDDQFSVERPDGSNFTLKIRSTKLEDSAMYFCASSVRRGGGRQHHSSYNEQFFGPGTRLTVL.

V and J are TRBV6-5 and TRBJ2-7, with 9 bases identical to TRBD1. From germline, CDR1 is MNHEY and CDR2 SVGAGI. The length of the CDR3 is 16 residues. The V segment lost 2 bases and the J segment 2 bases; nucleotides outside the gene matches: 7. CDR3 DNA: TGTGCCAGCAGTTACACCTCGACAGGGGGACCCTACGAGCAGTACTTC. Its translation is CASSYTSTGGPYEQYF.

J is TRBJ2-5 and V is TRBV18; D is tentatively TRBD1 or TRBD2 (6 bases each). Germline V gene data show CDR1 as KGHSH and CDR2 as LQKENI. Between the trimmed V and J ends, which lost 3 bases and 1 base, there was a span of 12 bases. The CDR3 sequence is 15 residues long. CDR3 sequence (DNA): TGTGCCAGCTCACCTCGTGGGGGGCCCCAAGAGACCCAGTACTTC. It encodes CASSPRGGPQETQYF.

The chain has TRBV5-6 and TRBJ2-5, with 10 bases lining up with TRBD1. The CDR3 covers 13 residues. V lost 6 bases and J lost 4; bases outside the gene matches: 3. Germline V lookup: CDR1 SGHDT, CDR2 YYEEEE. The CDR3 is CASTRDRGETQYF. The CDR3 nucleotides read TGTGCCAGCACTCGGGACAGGGGAGAGACCCAGTACTTC. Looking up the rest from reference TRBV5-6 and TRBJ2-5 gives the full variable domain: DAGVTQSPTHLIKTRGQQVTLRCSPKSGHDTVSWYQQALGQGPQFIFQYYEEEERQRGNFPDRFSGHQFPNYSSELNVNALLLGDSALYLCASTRDRGETQYFGPGTRLLVL.

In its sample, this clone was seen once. The CDR3 coding sequence is TGTGCCAGTAGTATAAGGCTAGCAAGGAATGAGCAGTTCTTC. The encoded protein is CASSIRLARNEQFF. The rearrangement links TRBV19 to TRBJ2-1; possibly TRBD2 for D (5 bases). V lost 2 bases and J 7 bases, leaving 12 bases between the germline ends. Germline V gene sequence: CDR1 LNHDA, CDR2 SQIVND (reference sequence). This CDR3 is 14 amino acids long.

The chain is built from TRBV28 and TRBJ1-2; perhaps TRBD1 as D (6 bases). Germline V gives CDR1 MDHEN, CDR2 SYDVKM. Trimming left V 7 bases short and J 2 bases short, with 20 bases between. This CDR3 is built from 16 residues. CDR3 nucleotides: TGTGCCAGCAAATTGGACCTGGGGGCAGGGAACTATGGCTACACCTTC. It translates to CASKLDLGAGNYGYTF.

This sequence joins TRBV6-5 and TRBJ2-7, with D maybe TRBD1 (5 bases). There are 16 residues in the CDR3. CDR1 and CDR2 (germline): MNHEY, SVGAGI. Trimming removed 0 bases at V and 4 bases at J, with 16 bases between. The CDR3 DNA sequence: TGTGCCAGCAGTTACTCGTCTACCAGGGTCGGATACGAGCAGTACTTC. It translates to CASSYSSTRVGYEQYF.

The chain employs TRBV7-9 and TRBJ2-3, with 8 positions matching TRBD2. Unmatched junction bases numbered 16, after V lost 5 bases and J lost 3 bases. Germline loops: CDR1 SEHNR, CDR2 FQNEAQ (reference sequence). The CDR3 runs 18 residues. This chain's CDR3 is CASSLGGGRSLGTDTQYF. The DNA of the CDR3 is TGTGCCAGCAGCCTCGGGGGCGGGAGGTCCCTTGGGACAGATACGCAGTATTTT.

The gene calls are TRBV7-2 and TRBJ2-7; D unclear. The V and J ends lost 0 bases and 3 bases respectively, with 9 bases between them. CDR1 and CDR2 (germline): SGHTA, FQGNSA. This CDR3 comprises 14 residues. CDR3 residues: CASSLASRDYEQYF. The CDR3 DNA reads TGTGCCAGCAGCTTAGCGAGCCGAGACTACGAGCAGTACTTC.